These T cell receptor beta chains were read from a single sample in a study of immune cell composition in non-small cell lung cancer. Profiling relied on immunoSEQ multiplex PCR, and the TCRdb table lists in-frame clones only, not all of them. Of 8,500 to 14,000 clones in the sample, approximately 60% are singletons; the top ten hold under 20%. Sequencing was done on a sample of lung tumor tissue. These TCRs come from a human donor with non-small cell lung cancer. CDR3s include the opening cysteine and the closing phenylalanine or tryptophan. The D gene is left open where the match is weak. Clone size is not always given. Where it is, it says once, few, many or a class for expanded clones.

CDR3 DNA: TGTGCCAGCAGCTTAGAGGGTGGGAGCGACACCGGGGAGCTGTTTTTT
CDR3 protein: CASSLEGGSDTGELFF
D gene: NA
J gene: TRBJ2-2
clone size: NA
V gene: TRBV7-6

CDR3 DNA: TGTGCCAGCAACCGACAGGGTCCTAACACTGAAGCTTTCTTT
CDR3 protein: CASNRQGPNTEAFF
D gene: TRBD1
J gene: TRBJ1-1
clone size: few
V gene: TRBV27

CDR3 DNA: TGTGCCAGCAGCGGGACTGATAGTACCTACAATGAGCAGTTCTTC
CDR3 protein: CASSGTDSTYNEQFF
D gene: NA
J gene: TRBJ2-1
clone size: NA
V gene: TRBV7-9

CDR3 DNA: TGTGCCTGGAGTGTAAGACAGGCCGGCTCTGGAAACACCATATATTTT
CDR3 protein: CAWSVRQAGSGNTIYF
D gene: NA
J gene: TRBJ1-3
clone size: NA
V gene: TRBV30

CDR3 DNA: TGCGCCAGCAGCCGAGACCTGACAGGGACTAGCACAGATACGCAGTATTTT
CDR3 protein: CASSRDLTGTSTDTQYF
D gene: NA
J gene: TRBJ2-3
clone size: NA
V gene: TRBV4-1

CDR3 DNA: TGCGCCAGCAGCCAAGCGCCTAGCGGGTATAACACCGGGGAGCTGTTTTTT
CDR3 protein: CASSQAPSGYNTGELFF
D gene: TRBD2
J gene: TRBJ2-2
clone size: NA
V gene: TRBV4-3

CDR3 DNA: TGTGCCAGCTCGTTCACATTGGGGGGAAGCTCCTACGAGCAGTACTTC
CDR3 protein: CASSFTLGGSSYEQYF
D gene: NA
J gene: TRBJ2-7
clone size: NA
V gene: TRBV28

CDR3 DNA: TGTGCCAGCAGTCTTACAGGGGGCGCGTCCGGGGAGCTGTTTTTT
CDR3 protein: CASSLTGGASGELFF
D gene: TRBD1
J gene: TRBJ2-2
clone size: NA
V gene: TRBV28

CDR3 DNA: TGTGCCAGCAGTTACAGGACAGGGCTCCAAGAGACCCAGTACTTC
CDR3 protein: CASSYRTGLQETQYF
D gene: TRBD1
J gene: TRBJ2-5
clone size: NA
V gene: TRBV6-6

CDR3 DNA: TGTGCCAGCAGTCTCCCTTCGGAGCTGACAGATACGCAGTATTTT
CDR3 protein: CASSLPSELTDTQYF
D gene: NA
J gene: TRBJ2-3
clone size: few
V gene: TRBV28

CDR3 DNA: TGTGCCAGCAGCTTGCAGGGACAGGGGGCAGGCCAGCCCCAGCATTTT
CDR3 protein: CASSLQGQGAGQPQHF
D gene: TRBD1
J gene: TRBJ1-5
clone size: NA
V gene: TRBV5-6

CDR3 DNA: TGTGCCAGCAGCTTAATGGCTAGCGGGAACCCCTACGAGCAGTACTTC
CDR3 protein: CASSLMASGNPYEQYF
D gene: TRBD2
J gene: TRBJ2-7
clone size: NA
V gene: TRBV7-3

CDR3 DNA: TGTGCCAGCAGCTCAAGACAGGGGGCTTCCTACGAGCAGTACTTC
CDR3 protein: CASSSRQGASYEQYF
D gene: TRBD1
J gene: TRBJ2-7
clone size: NA
V gene: TRBV7-9

CDR3 DNA: TGTGCCAGTAGGGCGCGGCCCGTGGGTGAAAAACTGTTTTTT
CDR3 protein: CASRARPVGEKLFF
D gene: NA
J gene: TRBJ1-4
clone size: NA
V gene: TRBV19

CDR3 DNA: TGTGCCAGCAGCCTCCTCGTCGGTGAGCAGTTCTTC
CDR3 protein: CASSLLVGEQFF
D gene: NA
J gene: TRBJ2-1
clone size: once
V gene: TRBV7-2

CDR3 DNA: TGTGCCAGCAGCGTAGAGGGGGCGGCGAACACCGGGGAGCTGTTTTTT
CDR3 protein: CASSVEGAANTGELFF
D gene: TRBD1
J gene: TRBJ2-2
clone size: NA
V gene: TRBV9

CDR3 DNA: TGTGCCTGGAGGAGAGCGGGAGGGCCGACCGGGGAGCTGTTTTTT
CDR3 protein: CAWRRAGGPTGELFF
D gene: TRBD2
J gene: TRBJ2-2
clone size: NA
V gene: TRBV30

CDR3 DNA: TGTGCCAGCAGCTTGGTTACGGGGGGGCGTGGAGAGACCCAGTACTTC
CDR3 protein: CASSLVTGGRGETQYF
D gene: TRBD2
J gene: TRBJ2-5
clone size: NA
V gene: TRBV5-4

CDR3 DNA: TGTGCCAGCAGCTTAAACGGCGGGTTCACACCCTCCGAGCAGTACTTC
CDR3 protein: CASSLNGGFTPSEQYF
D gene: NA
J gene: TRBJ2-7
clone size: NA
V gene: TRBV7-3

CDR3 DNA: TGTGCCAGCAGCTTGACCGCGGGAGAGACCCAGTACTTC
CDR3 protein: CASSLTAGETQYF
D gene: NA
J gene: TRBJ2-5
clone size: few
V gene: TRBV5-4

CDR3 DNA: TGCGCCAGCAGCTTACTAGCGGGACTAAACAATGAGCAGTTCTTC
CDR3 protein: CASSLLAGLNNEQFF
D gene: TRBD2
J gene: TRBJ2-1
clone size: NA
V gene: TRBV5-1

CDR3 DNA: TGTGCCAGCAGCCAAGTAACCCCGGCGGGTGATCAGCCCCAGCATTTT
CDR3 protein: CASSQVTPAGDQPQHF
D gene: NA
J gene: TRBJ1-5
clone size: NA
V gene: TRBV4-2

CDR3 DNA: TGTGCCAGCAGCGTCACCACTGGAGTCCCACCAGTATACAATGAGCAGTTCTTC
CDR3 protein: CASSVTTGVPPVYNEQFF
D gene: NA
J gene: TRBJ2-1
clone size: medium-sized
V gene: TRBV9

CDR3 DNA: TGTGCCAGCAGGCGACAGTACGAGCAGTACTTC
CDR3 protein: CASRRQYEQYF
D gene: NA
J gene: TRBJ2-7
clone size: few
V gene: TRBV6-6

CDR3 DNA: TGTGCCAGCAGCTCCAGACAGGGTACCCATGAGCAGTTCTTC
CDR3 protein: CASSSRQGTHEQFF
D gene: TRBD1
J gene: TRBJ2-1
clone size: few
V gene: TRBV7-2

CDR3 DNA: TGCGCCAGCAGCCAGGGGGTCGGAACCTACGAGCAGTACTTC
CDR3 protein: CASSQGVGTYEQYF
D gene: TRBD1
J gene: TRBJ2-7
clone size: NA
V gene: TRBV5-1

CDR3 DNA: TGTGCCAGCAGCCCAGGACTAGTACGTTCCAATGAGCAGTTCTTC
CDR3 protein: CASSPGLVRSNEQFF
D gene: TRBD2
J gene: TRBJ2-1
clone size: NA
V gene: TRBV7-9

CDR3 DNA: TGTGCCAGCAGCTCCCCGGGACAGGGGAGACCCGGGGAGCTGTTTTTT
CDR3 protein: CASSSPGQGRPGELFF
D gene: TRBD1
J gene: TRBJ2-2
clone size: NA
V gene: TRBV7-3

CDR3 DNA: TGTGCCAGCAGTTACCCGTTAGCGGGACAAGAGACCCAGTACTTC
CDR3 protein: CASSYPLAGQETQYF
D gene: TRBD2
J gene: TRBJ2-5
clone size: few
V gene: TRBV6-6

CDR3 DNA: TGTGCCAGCAGGCGGGACGTGACTAGCGGGAATGAGCAGTTCTTC
CDR3 protein: CASRRDVTSGNEQFF
D gene: TRBD2
J gene: TRBJ2-1
clone size: NA
V gene: TRBV9

CDR3 DNA: TGCGCCAGCAGACTGATGTACCAAGAGACCCAGTACTTC
CDR3 protein: CASRLMYQETQYF
D gene: NA
J gene: TRBJ2-5
clone size: NA
V gene: TRBV5-1

CDR3 DNA: TGTGCCAGCAGCTTTGCGGAGAACACTGGGGAGCTGTTTTTT
CDR3 protein: CASSFAENTGELFF
D gene: NA
J gene: TRBJ2-2
clone size: NA
V gene: TRBV11-2

CDR3 DNA: TGTGCCAGCAGCCCTAGAGGGACAGGCTCCTACGAGCAGTACTTC
CDR3 protein: CASSPRGTGSYEQYF
D gene: TRBD1
J gene: TRBJ2-7
clone size: NA
V gene: TRBV7-2

CDR3 DNA: TGTGCCAGCAGACCGCTAGCGGGAGTTTCCACCGGGGAGCTGTTTTTT
CDR3 protein: CASRPLAGVSTGELFF
D gene: TRBD2
J gene: TRBJ2-2
clone size: NA
V gene: TRBV28

CDR3 DNA: TGTGCCAGCAGCCGGACTAGCGGGAACTACGAGCAGTACTTC
CDR3 protein: CASSRTSGNYEQYF
D gene: TRBD2
J gene: TRBJ2-7
clone size: NA
V gene: TRBV4-2

CDR3 DNA: TGCGCCAGCAGCTGGGGACAGGGATTTTCTGGAAACACCATATATTTT
CDR3 protein: CASSWGQGFSGNTIYF
D gene: TRBD1
J gene: TRBJ1-3
clone size: few
V gene: TRBV5-1

CDR3 DNA: TGTGCCAGCAGCCCTAGCGGGAAGATCGTCAATGAGCAGTTCTTC
CDR3 protein: CASSPSGKIVNEQFF
D gene: TRBD2
J gene: TRBJ2-1
clone size: NA
V gene: TRBV7-9

CDR3 DNA: TGTGCTAGTGGTCCCGGACAGGGGATGACTGAAGCTTTCTTT
CDR3 protein: CASGPGQGMTEAFF
D gene: TRBD1
J gene: TRBJ1-1
clone size: few
V gene: TRBV12-5

CDR3 DNA: TGCGCCAGCAGCTTGTCAGGTGAGGAAGCTTTCTTT
CDR3 protein: CASSLSGEEAFF
D gene: NA
J gene: TRBJ1-1
clone size: few
V gene: TRBV5-1

CDR3 DNA: TGTGCCAGCTCACCTTACCGGGACCAAGAGACCCAGTACTTC
CDR3 protein: CASSPYRDQETQYF
D gene: NA
J gene: TRBJ2-5
clone size: NA
V gene: TRBV18

CDR3 DNA: TGTGCCATCAGAGACACCCTAGCGGGGACAGATACGCAGTATTTT
CDR3 protein: CAIRDTLAGTDTQYF
D gene: TRBD2
J gene: TRBJ2-3
clone size: NA
V gene: TRBV10-3

CDR3 DNA: TGTGCCAGCAGCTTCCTACAGGGGTACGCAACCGGGGAGCTGTTTTTT
CDR3 protein: CASSFLQGYATGELFF
D gene: TRBD1
J gene: TRBJ2-2
clone size: once
V gene: TRBV11-1

CDR3 DNA: TGTGCCAGCAGCAATAGCGGGGCTTTCAAAAACATTCAGTACTTC
CDR3 protein: CASSNSGAFKNIQYF
D gene: TRBD2
J gene: TRBJ2-4
clone size: few
V gene: TRBV9

CDR3 DNA: TGCGCCAGCAGCCTGGAGCGCTTCCAAGAGACCCAGTACTTC
CDR3 protein: CASSLERFQETQYF
D gene: NA
J gene: TRBJ2-5
clone size: NA
V gene: TRBV4-3

CDR3 DNA: TGTGCCAGCAGAACGGAACTAGCGGGGGATACGCAGTATTTT
CDR3 protein: CASRTELAGDTQYF
D gene: TRBD2
J gene: TRBJ2-3
clone size: NA
V gene: TRBV6-5

CDR3 DNA: TGTGCCTGGAGCAAAAGGACAGGGGGCTCGGGGGAGCTGTTTTTT
CDR3 protein: CAWSKRTGGSGELFF
D gene: TRBD1
J gene: TRBJ2-2
clone size: NA
V gene: TRBV30

CDR3 DNA: TGCGCCAGCAGCCAAACCGCTAGCGGGAGCACAGATACGCAGTATTTT
CDR3 protein: CASSQTASGSTDTQYF
D gene: TRBD2
J gene: TRBJ2-3
clone size: NA
V gene: TRBV4-1

CDR3 DNA: TGTGCCAGCAGCCTCACAGGGACCGACTCTGGAAACACCATATATTTT
CDR3 protein: CASSLTGTDSGNTIYF
D gene: NA
J gene: TRBJ1-3
clone size: NA
V gene: TRBV9

CDR3 DNA: TGTGCCAGCAGCTTTCGACAGGGAAGGAATACGCAGTATTTT
CDR3 protein: CASSFRQGRNTQYF
D gene: TRBD1
J gene: TRBJ2-3
clone size: few
V gene: TRBV7-2

CDR3 DNA: TGTGCCAGCAGCCCCCCGGGACAGGGGGTCAATGAGCAGTTCTTC
CDR3 protein: CASSPPGQGVNEQFF
D gene: TRBD1
J gene: TRBJ2-1
clone size: NA
V gene: TRBV16

CDR3 DNA: TGTGCCATCAGTCCGGACAGGAACACTGAAGCTTTCTTT
CDR3 protein: CAISPDRNTEAFF
D gene: NA
J gene: TRBJ1-1
clone size: few
V gene: TRBV10-3

CDR3 DNA: TGTGCCAGCACCACTAGTAAGGATCAGCCCCAGCATTTT
CDR3 protein: CASTTSKDQPQHF
D gene: NA
J gene: TRBJ1-5
clone size: once
V gene: TRBV6-1

CDR3 DNA: TGTGCCAGCTCACCAGGGTACGGGCGGGAGAACCAAGAGACCCAGTACTTC
CDR3 protein: CASSPGYGRENQETQYF
D gene: TRBD2
J gene: TRBJ2-5
clone size: NA
V gene: TRBV18

CDR3 DNA: TGTGCCAGCAGTTTGGCCGGGACACAGGAAGATACGCAGTATTTT
CDR3 protein: CASSLAGTQEDTQYF
D gene: NA
J gene: TRBJ2-3
clone size: NA
V gene: TRBV28

CDR3 DNA: TGTGCTAGCAGTTTAGACCAGGGTGGTGAGCAGTACTTC
CDR3 protein: CASSLDQGGEQYF
D gene: NA
J gene: TRBJ2-7
clone size: NA
V gene: TRBV7-7